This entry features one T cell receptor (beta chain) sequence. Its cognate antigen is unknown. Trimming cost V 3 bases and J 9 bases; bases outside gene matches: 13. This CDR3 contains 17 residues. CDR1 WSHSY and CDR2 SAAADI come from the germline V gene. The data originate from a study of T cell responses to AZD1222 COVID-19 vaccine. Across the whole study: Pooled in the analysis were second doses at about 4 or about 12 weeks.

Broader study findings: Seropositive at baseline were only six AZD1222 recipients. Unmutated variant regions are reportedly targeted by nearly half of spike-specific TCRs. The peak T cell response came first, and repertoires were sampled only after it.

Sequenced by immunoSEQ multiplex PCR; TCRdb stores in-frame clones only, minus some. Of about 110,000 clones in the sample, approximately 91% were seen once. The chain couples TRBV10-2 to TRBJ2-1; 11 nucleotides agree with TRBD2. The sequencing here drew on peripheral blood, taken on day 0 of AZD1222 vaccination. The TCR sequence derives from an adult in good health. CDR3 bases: TGCGCCAGCAGTGACCTCGTCGGGACTAGCGGCTTAGGTGAGCAGTTCTTC. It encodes CASSDLVGTSGLGEQFF.